This paragraph covers one T cell receptor beta chain sequence. Antigen: not known. TCR beta cDNA libraries had unique molecular identifiers. Using its own MiXCR run on the PCR reads, TCRdb lists one record per CDR3 protein. The table lists over 300,000 distinct CDR3 sequences, less than 40% of them singletons. This sample is part of a study of post-analysis software for immune sequencing data. General study results and limits: Patients had higher frequencies than controls of five or six TRBV segments, including TRBV5-6, TRBV5-1 and TRBV20-1.

Trimming took 3 bases from V and 4 from J, leaving 9 bases between them. The germline V gene has CDR1 GTSNPN and CDR2 SVGIG (reference sequence). This CDR3 is 12 amino acids long. The TCR sequence derives from a girl between 10 and 17 years old with multiple sclerosis. The rearrangement links TRBV30 to TRBJ1-1, with D possibly matching TRBD1 (5 bases). What was sequenced was blood. The CDR3: CAWSRVFTEAFF. CDR3 sequence (DNA): TGTGCCTGGAGCAGGGTTTTCACTGAAGCTTTCTTT.